This T cell receptor beta chain was retrieved from a study of control samples from healthy donors and cancer patients. Sequencing used immunoSEQ multiplex PCR; TCRdb keeps in-frame clones, though not all of them. The sample carries approximately 100,000 clones, roughly 92% recorded once. This clone occurred a few times. Looked up from germline, CDR1 is KGHSH and CDR2 is LQKENI. The CDR3 totals 15 residues. Trimming took off 1 base at V and 1 base at J, with 10 bases between the two ends. This receptor was obtained from a human donor in good health. The donor label of this sample is uncertain. The chain couples TRBV18 to TRBJ1-1, with D tentatively TRBD1 (5 bases). Sequencing used blood. CDR3: CASSPRDGPNTEAFF. Here the CDR3 DNA reads TGTGCCAGCTCACCACGGGACGGACCGAACACTGAAGCTTTCTTT.